This is a list of T cell receptor beta chains from one sample in a study of response to subunit inactivated influenza vaccine. TCRdb recomputed calls from the RT-PCR reads with MiXCR, one row per CDR3 protein. The sample has over 150,000 distinct CDR3 sequences, around 9% seen once. This specimen was non-naive T cells sorted from PBMCs, taken on the day of vaccination. The receptor set was obtained from a man between 45 and 60 years old who received an inactivated influenza vaccine. The CDR3 runs from the conserved cysteine through the conserved F or W. Each record gives: clone size, D gene, V gene, J gene, CDR3 DNA, CDR3 protein. A D gene is named only where the DNA matches it firmly. Rows may omit the clone size; those that give it use once, few, many or a size class.

clone_size: many
d_call: TRBD2
v_call: TRBV18
j_call: TRBJ2-1
cdr3_nt: TGTGCCAGCTCACCACCGAATAGCGGGGGGGCAAGTGAGCAGTTCTTC
cdr3_aa: CASSPPNSGGASEQFF

clone_size: -
d_call: -
v_call: TRBV5-6
j_call: TRBJ2-5
cdr3_nt: TGTGCCAGCAGCTTCGGGGCAGGCCTAGAGACCCAGTACTTC
cdr3_aa: CASSFGAGLETQYF

clone_size: -
d_call: TRBD2
v_call: TRBV11-2
j_call: TRBJ2-1
cdr3_nt: TGTGCCAGCAGCTTCCGATCAAAACTAGCGGCCTCCTACAATGAGCAGTTCTTC
cdr3_aa: CASSFRSKLAASYNEQFF

clone_size: few
d_call: -
v_call: TRBV20-1
j_call: TRBJ2-5
cdr3_nt: TGCAGTGCTAGCCGGGACTCCCAGTACTTC
cdr3_aa: CSASRDSQYF

clone_size: many
d_call: TRBD2
v_call: TRBV20-1
j_call: TRBJ2-7
cdr3_nt: TGCAGTGCTCATGGGCTAGCGGAGGACTACGAGCAGTACTTC
cdr3_aa: CSAHGLAEDYEQYF

clone_size: many
d_call: TRBD1
v_call: TRBV20-1
j_call: TRBJ2-1
cdr3_nt: TGCAATAAGGGGGTGTGTGGCAGGGGGCTCAATGAGCAGTTCTTC
cdr3_aa: CNKGVCGRGLNEQFF

clone_size: few
d_call: -
v_call: TRBV19
j_call: TRBJ2-1
cdr3_nt: TGTGCCAGTAGGCGGGACATCGGCTACAATGAGCAGTTCTTC
cdr3_aa: CASRRDIGYNEQFF

clone_size: -
d_call: -
v_call: TRBV5-1
j_call: TRBJ1-1
cdr3_nt: TGCGCCAGCAGCTTGGCCATCCGGAACAGAGCTTCTAGGACTGAAGCTTTCTTT
cdr3_aa: CASSLAIRNRASRTEAFF

clone_size: few
d_call: -
v_call: TRBV11-3
j_call: TRBJ2-1
cdr3_nt: TGTGCCAGCAGCCCCGGTTCGGCGGGATCCTACAATGAGCAGTTCTTC
cdr3_aa: CASSPGSAGSYNEQFF

clone_size: few
d_call: -
v_call: TRBV14
j_call: TRBJ2-7
cdr3_nt: TGTGCCAGCAGCCAACACACAGGCTCCTACGAGCAGTACTTC
cdr3_aa: CASSQHTGSYEQYF

clone_size: -
d_call: -
v_call: TRBV6-2/TRBV6-3
j_call: TRBJ2-7
cdr3_nt: TGTGCCAGCAGTTACGTCTCGGTCCCCCCGCGCGAGCAGTACTTC
cdr3_aa: CASSYVSVPPREQYF

clone_size: many
d_call: -
v_call: TRBV12-3/TRBV12-4
j_call: TRBJ1-3
cdr3_nt: TGTGCCAGCAGCTCTGGAAACACCATATATTTT
cdr3_aa: CASSSGNTIYF

clone_size: many
d_call: TRBD1
v_call: TRBV7-2
j_call: TRBJ2-2
cdr3_nt: TGTGCCAGCAGCCGCAACAGGGGTGGGGAGCTGTTTTTT
cdr3_aa: CASSRNRGGELFF

clone_size: many
d_call: -
v_call: TRBV5-1
j_call: TRBJ2-3
cdr3_nt: TGCGCCAGCAGCTTGGCAAGGCAGGGAACAGATACGCAGTATTTT
cdr3_aa: CASSLARQGTDTQYF

clone_size: few
d_call: -
v_call: TRBV12-3/TRBV12-4
j_call: TRBJ1-4
cdr3_nt: TGTGCCAGCAGTTTCGGGTCGGGCAGGAATGAAAAACTGTTTTTT
cdr3_aa: CASSFGSGRNEKLFF

clone_size: many
d_call: TRBD2
v_call: TRBV18
j_call: TRBJ2-1
cdr3_nt: TGTGCCAGCTCACCCGGGACTAGCGGGAAGCAGTTCTTC
cdr3_aa: CASSPGTSGKQFF

clone_size: many
d_call: TRBD2
v_call: TRBV7-6
j_call: TRBJ2-3
cdr3_nt: TGTGCCAGCAGCCCCCGGGTAGCGGGAGCTCCCACAGATACGCAGTATTTT
cdr3_aa: CASSPRVAGAPTDTQYF

clone_size: many
d_call: -
v_call: TRBV12-3/TRBV12-4
j_call: TRBJ2-5
cdr3_nt: TGTGCCAGCAGCCTGTACGTAGAGACCCAGTACTTC
cdr3_aa: CASSLYVETQYF

clone_size: -
d_call: -
v_call: TRBV18
j_call: TRBJ2-7
cdr3_nt: TGTGCCAGCTCACCCGTACGCGAGGAGCAGTACTTC
cdr3_aa: CASSPVREEQYF

clone_size: -
d_call: TRBD2
v_call: TRBV20-1
j_call: TRBJ2-2
cdr3_nt: TGCAGTGCTAGGGAGCAGCGGGAGCCCGGGGAGCTGTTTTTT
cdr3_aa: CSAREQREPGELFF

clone_size: -
d_call: TRBD1
v_call: TRBV27
j_call: TRBJ1-1
cdr3_nt: TGTGCCAGCAGTCCTAGGGACAGGGATAGAACTGAAGCTTTCTTT
cdr3_aa: CASSPRDRDRTEAFF

clone_size: few
d_call: -
v_call: TRBV5-1
j_call: TRBJ2-1
cdr3_nt: TGCGCCAGCAGAGGAGAGACCTACAATGAGCAGTTCTTC
cdr3_aa: CASRGETYNEQFF

clone_size: many
d_call: -
v_call: TRBV7-2
j_call: TRBJ2-7
cdr3_nt: TGTGCCAGCAGCTTAACCTTTGGAGGTTTTGGGTCCTACGAGCAGTACTTC
cdr3_aa: CASSLTFGGFGSYEQYF

clone_size: many
d_call: TRBD1
v_call: TRBV13
j_call: TRBJ2-1
cdr3_nt: TGTGCCAGCAGCGCGTACGGGACAGCCCTCCCCAATGAGCAGTTCTTC
cdr3_aa: CASSAYGTALPNEQFF

clone_size: few
d_call: TRBD2
v_call: TRBV6-5
j_call: TRBJ2-7
cdr3_nt: TGTGCCAGCAGTTACTCGGGGAGGGGCTCCTACGAGCAGTACTTC
cdr3_aa: CASSYSGRGSYEQYF

clone_size: many
d_call: -
v_call: TRBV15
j_call: TRBJ1-5
cdr3_nt: TGTGCCACCAGCAGAGATCCAGGACAAATCAATCAGCCCCAGCATTTT
cdr3_aa: CATSRDPGQINQPQHF

clone_size: many
d_call: -
v_call: TRBV12-3/TRBV12-4
j_call: TRBJ1-1
cdr3_nt: TGTGCCAGCAGTTATGGGGGGATTACTGAAGCTTTCTTT
cdr3_aa: CASSYGGITEAFF

clone_size: few
d_call: -
v_call: TRBV20-1
j_call: TRBJ1-5
cdr3_nt: TGCAGTGCTAGAGTTGTGGGGGTTCAGCCCCAGCATTTT
cdr3_aa: CSARVVGVQPQHF

clone_size: few
d_call: -
v_call: TRBV20-1
j_call: TRBJ1-5
cdr3_nt: TGCAGTGCTAGTGGGCCCTATAGCAATCAGCCCCAGCATTTT
cdr3_aa: CSASGPYSNQPQHF

clone_size: few
d_call: -
v_call: TRBV24-1
j_call: TRBJ2-2
cdr3_nt: TGTGCCACCAGTGATTTGCTGGGGGAGCTGTTTTTT
cdr3_aa: CATSDLLGELFF

clone_size: -
d_call: -
v_call: TRBV7-9
j_call: TRBJ1-5
cdr3_nt: TGTGCCAGCAGCTTAGGAGAAGGCCAGCCCCAGCATTTT
cdr3_aa: CASSLGEGQPQHF

clone_size: few
d_call: -
v_call: TRBV5-1
j_call: TRBJ1-5
cdr3_nt: TGCGCCAGCAGCTTGGGGGGCTGGAATCAGCCCCAGCATTTT
cdr3_aa: CASSLGGWNQPQHF

clone_size: -
d_call: -
v_call: TRBV15
j_call: TRBJ2-7
cdr3_nt: TGTGCCACCAGCAGAGATCCACAGGGAGACTACGAGCAGTACTTC
cdr3_aa: CATSRDPQGDYEQYF

clone_size: few
d_call: -
v_call: TRBV27
j_call: TRBJ1-5
cdr3_nt: TGTGCCAGCAGTTTATTCGGCAATCAGCAGAAGCCCCAGCATTTT
cdr3_aa: CASSLFGNQQKPQHF

clone_size: -
d_call: -
v_call: TRBV29-1
j_call: TRBJ2-3
cdr3_nt: TGCAGCGTTGTCGGGGGGCTGGCAGATACGCAGTATTTT
cdr3_aa: CSVVGGLADTQYF

clone_size: -
d_call: -
v_call: TRBV12-3/TRBV12-4
j_call: TRBJ1-2
cdr3_nt: TGTGCCAGCAGTTATTTCCAGGGAGTACATGGCTACACCTTC
cdr3_aa: CASSYFQGVHGYTF

clone_size: few
d_call: -
v_call: TRBV12-3/TRBV12-4
j_call: TRBJ1-2
cdr3_nt: TGTGCCAGCAGTTTGGAGGACACCCATGGCTACACCTTC
cdr3_aa: CASSLEDTHGYTF

clone_size: -
d_call: TRBD1
v_call: TRBV9
j_call: TRBJ2-7
cdr3_nt: TGTGCCAGCAGCGTGGGGACAGGGACCTACGAGCAGTACTTC
cdr3_aa: CASSVGTGTYEQYF

clone_size: -
d_call: TRBD1
v_call: TRBV20-1
j_call: TRBJ2-7
cdr3_nt: TGCAGTGCTACGGGACAGGGGGTTTACGAGCAGTACTTC
cdr3_aa: CSATGQGVYEQYF

clone_size: once
d_call: TRBD2
v_call: TRBV2
j_call: TRBJ2-7
cdr3_nt: TGTGCCAGCAGGTCCCCGGGACTAGAATTTTACGAGCAGTACTTC
cdr3_aa: CASRSPGLEFYEQYF

clone_size: -
d_call: -
v_call: TRBV7-9
j_call: TRBJ2-4
cdr3_nt: TGTGCCAGCAGCAGCTTAGGCCTACTCGTGGGCAAAAACATTCAGTACTTC
cdr3_aa: CASSSLGLLVGKNIQYF

clone_size: -
d_call: -
v_call: TRBV7-9
j_call: TRBJ1-3
cdr3_nt: TGTGCCAGCAGCCGCGGAGGGGGAACTGGAAACACCATATATTTT
cdr3_aa: CASSRGGGTGNTIYF

clone_size: many
d_call: TRBD2
v_call: TRBV7-2
j_call: TRBJ2-1
cdr3_nt: TGTGCCAGCAGAACAGCGGGGGCCCCCTACAATGAGCAGTTCTTC
cdr3_aa: CASRTAGAPYNEQFF

clone_size: few
d_call: TRBD1
v_call: TRBV2
j_call: TRBJ1-1
cdr3_nt: TGTGCCAGCAGAGCTAGACAGGGGAATGAAGCTTTCTTT
cdr3_aa: CASRARQGNEAFF

clone_size: few
d_call: TRBD2
v_call: TRBV5-1
j_call: TRBJ2-7
cdr3_nt: TGCGCCAGCAGCACCTCTAGCGGGAGGTTACACGAGCAGTACTTC
cdr3_aa: CASSTSSGRLHEQYF

clone_size: -
d_call: -
v_call: TRBV7-9
j_call: TRBJ2-3
cdr3_nt: TGTGCCAGCAGCTTAGGACAGATTAGCACAGATACGCAGTATTTT
cdr3_aa: CASSLGQISTDTQYF

clone_size: many
d_call: TRBD1
v_call: TRBV5-1
j_call: TRBJ1-4
cdr3_nt: TGCGCCAGCAGCAGGTCACGGGACAGCACAACTAATGAAAAACTGTTTTTT
cdr3_aa: CASSRSRDSTTNEKLFF

clone_size: many
d_call: -
v_call: TRBV5-1
j_call: TRBJ2-1
cdr3_nt: TGCGCCAGCAGCTTGGACCCTCGCGATGAGCAGTTCTTC
cdr3_aa: CASSLDPRDEQFF

clone_size: -
d_call: -
v_call: TRBV7-9
j_call: TRBJ1-1
cdr3_nt: TGTGCCAGCAGCTTAGGGGGACCGATGAACACTAAAGCTTTCTTT
cdr3_aa: CASSLGGPMNTKAFF

clone_size: -
d_call: -
v_call: TRBV27
j_call: TRBJ1-1
cdr3_nt: TGTGCCAGCAGTGGGGACGGATTTGAGGGCACTGAAGCTTTCTTT
cdr3_aa: CASSGDGFEGTEAFF

clone_size: many
d_call: -
v_call: TRBV18
j_call: TRBJ2-5
cdr3_nt: TGTGCCAGCTCACAAGGGACGGGGAACGAAAAAGAGACCCAGTACTTC
cdr3_aa: CASSQGTGNEKETQYF

clone_size: -
d_call: -
v_call: TRBV12-3/TRBV12-4
j_call: TRBJ2-1
cdr3_nt: TGTGCCAGCAGTTCTAGGGTGGGGTTGGCCTACAATGAGCAGTTCTTC
cdr3_aa: CASSSRVGLAYNEQFF

clone_size: -
d_call: TRBD2
v_call: TRBV19
j_call: TRBJ2-1
cdr3_nt: TGTGCCAGTAACCCGGGACTAGCGGGAGCCATTGAGCAGTTCTTC
cdr3_aa: CASNPGLAGAIEQFF